The 2 T cell receptor beta chains below all came from one sample that was sequenced in a study of monozygotic twins with inflammatory bowel disease. Each CDR3 protein gets one entry in TCRdb, which reprocessed the 5' RACE reads and gives no DNA. This sample's clone table lists 300,000 to 400,000 distinct CDR3 sequences. The sample taken for sequencing was blood. The receptors derive from a human donor with ulcerative colitis or Crohn's disease, or a healthy co-twin of an affected twin (not recorded which).

This chain joins TRBV7-3 and TRBJ1-1. CDR1 is SGHTA, CDR2 FQGTGA, per germline. The CDR3 is made up of 13 amino acids. CDR3 sequence: CASSSYINTEAFF.

The chain uses TRBV6-5 and TRBJ1-4. Germline assignment: CDR1 MNHEY and CDR2 SVGAGI. CDR3 length: 16 amino acids. The CDR3 loop reads CASSYSKYATNEKLFF.